The 15 T cell receptor beta chains listed next were all sequenced from one sample in a study of breast tumors, draining lymph nodes, adjacent tissues. MiXCR, applied by TCRdb to the multiplex PCR reads, yields one record per CDR3 protein. The sample records tens of thousands of distinct CDR3 sequences, 57% being singletons. What was sequenced was breast tumor tissue. Receptors were obtained from a female donor with breast cancer. Some clones in this sample may be carry-over from other donors' samples.

This rearrangement joins TRBV7-6 to TRBJ2-5; D is ambiguous. The CDR3 runs 12 residues. CDR1 SGHVS and CDR2 FNYEAQ come from the germline V gene. The CDR3 is CVSSFDRGTQYF. DNA of the CDR3: TGTGTTAGCAGCTTTGACCGAGGGACCCAGTACTTC. Filled out from reference TRBV7-6 and TRBJ2-5, the complete variable domain reads GAGVSQSPRYKVTKRGQDVALRCDPISGHVSLYWYRQALGQGPEFLTYFNYEAQQDKSGLPNDRFSAERPEGSISTLTIQRTEQRDSAMYRCVSSFDRGTQYFGPGTRLLVL.

Only a few counts were recorded for this clonotype. This rearrangement joins TRBV10-3 to TRBJ2-7, with 11 bases fitting TRBD1. Germline V gives CDR1 ENHRY, CDR2 SYGVKD. The CDR3 consists of 13 residues. The V gene end was trimmed by 10 bases and the J gene end by 3 bases; junction bases not matched to a gene: 5. The CDR3 DNA reads as TGTGCCACTGGACAGGGGGCCTTCTACGAGCAGTACTTC. This encodes CATGQGAFYEQYF.

This clonotype was picked up many times. The V gene is TRBV19, the J gene TRBJ2-1; tentatively, D is TRBD1 (7 bases). Trimming took off 3 bases at V and 4 bases at J, with 13 bases between the two ends. The CDR3 loop spans 15 amino acids. Germline CDR1 is LNHDA and CDR2 is SQIVND (reference sequence). The CDR3 DNA reads TGTGCCAGTAGTATGGAGACAGGGAGGTACAATGAGCAGTTCTTC. It specifies CASSMETGRYNEQFF.

The chain joins TRBV20-1 to TRBJ1-2, with 7 bases matching TRBD1. The CDR3 covers 14 residues. The V gene end was trimmed by 2 bases and the J gene end by 2 bases; junction bases not matched to a gene: 5. Looked up from germline, CDR1 is DFQATT and CDR2 is SNEGSKA (reference sequence). Here the CDR3 DNA reads TGCAGTGCTAGACGGACAGGCCTCAACTATGGCTACACCTTC. The encoded protein is CSARRTGLNYGYTF.

The chain employs TRBV7-8 and TRBJ2-7; D gene uncertain. This CDR3 comprises 15 residues. V was pared by 4 bases and J by 2 bases, with 15 bases between. CDR1 and CDR2 (germline): SGHVS, FQNEAQ. This CDR3 reads CASSSYGAPAYEQYF. DNA for the CDR3: TGTGCCAGCAGCTCTTACGGCGCCCCCGCCTACGAGCAGTACTTC.

This clonotype has only one observation. At one boundary the junction diverges from the germline segment, which might be a read error. The CDR3 bases are TGCAGCGTTGAAGTTGGGCTAGCGGGATCCTACGTCAATGAGCAGCTCTTC. Translated, it gives CSVEVGLAGSYVNEQLF. The rearrangement uses TRBV29-1 and TRBJ2-1, with 9 bases lining up with TRBD2. The CDR3 contains 17 residues. CDR1 SQVTM and CDR2 ANQGSEA come from the germline V gene.

This clonotype was counted ten times or more. The junction differs from germline at one of its ends, possibly a read error. The chain employs TRBV6-4 and TRBJ2-1; D remains unclear. The CDR3 extends over 12 amino acids. Germline V lookup: CDR1 MRHNA, CDR2 SNTAGT. CDR3 sequence: CASSDSNSPLKF. In DNA form, the CDR3 reads TGTGCCAGCAGTGACTCGAACAGTCCCCTGAAATTC.

CDR3 in amino acids: CSARIGDGEKLFF. The CDR3 DNA follows: TGCAGTGCTAGAATCGGGGACGGTGAAAAACTGTTTTTT. The rearrangement uses TRBV20-1 and TRBJ1-4, with TRBD1 as a possible D gene (5 bases). The CDR3 runs to 13 residues. Germline lookup yields CDR1 DFQATT and CDR2 SNEGSKA (reference sequence). Trimming removed 2 bases from V and 7 bases from J, with 11 bases in between.

The J gene is TRBJ1-6, the V gene TRBV5-1; a weak D match, TRBD1 (5 bases). The CDR3 contains 16 residues. Germline loops: CDR1 SGHRS, CDR2 YFSETQ. V dropped 4 bases and J dropped 6 bases, with 17 bases sitting between them. DNA for the CDR3: TGCGCCAGCAGCCTCACGGGGGAGGGTGGTAATTCACCCCTCCACTTT. Its protein is CASSLTGEGGNSPLHF.

The genes are TRBV7-2 and TRBJ1-6; 10 bases line up with TRBD1. J was trimmed by 10 bases and V by 5 bases; bases with no gene match: 5. The CDR3 consists of 14 residues. Germline-derived CDR1 and CDR2 are SGHTA and FQGNSA. CDR3 sequence: CASSAGTGVSPLHF. DNA for the CDR3: TGTGCCAGCAGCGCCGGGACAGGGGTCTCACCCCTCCACTTT.

In this sample, this clonotype turned up many times. The gene calls are TRBV7-9 and TRBJ1-2; D may be TRBD1 (6 bases). The CDR3 is 15 residues long. Deletions cut 1 base from V and 7 bases from J, with 16 bases between. Germline V gene data show CDR1 as SEHNR and CDR2 as FQNEAQ (reference sequence). The CDR3 is CASSLERGSVGGYTF. Here the CDR3 DNA reads TGTGCCAGCAGCTTAGAGAGGGGGAGTGTTGGTGGCTACACCTTC.

A few counts support this clonotype. The rearrangement uses TRBV20-1 and TRBJ2-3, with D perhaps TRBD1 (6 bases). V lost 6 bases to trimming and J lost 11 bases, with 24 bases between them. This CDR3 spans 14 amino acids. Germline V lookup: CDR1 DFQATT, CDR2 SNEGSKA (reference sequence). The CDR3 DNA follows: TGCAGTGCACCTGGACAGAACCCTTCGGATGAGCAGTATTTT. Translating it yields CSAPGQNPSDEQYF.

This clonotype was recorded at least ten times. J is TRBJ2-1 and V is TRBV19, with TRBD2 matching over 10 bases. This CDR3 comprises 17 residues. Per germline, CDR1 LNHDA and CDR2 SQIVND (reference sequence). V was pared by 5 bases and J by 0 bases, with 7 bases of the junction left unmatched. The CDR3 spells CASSVSGGAGSYNEQFF. As DNA, the CDR3 is TGTGCCAGTAGTGTAAGCGGGGGGGCCGGCTCCTACAATGAGCAGTTCTTC.

In the case of this clonotype: The junction differs from germline at one of its ends, possibly a read error. This chain connects TRBV7-7 to TRBJ2-7, with 8 bases matching TRBD2. The CDR3 spans 20 residues. Looked up from germline, CDR1 is SSHAT and CDR2 is FNYEAQ (reference sequence). Here the CDR3 reads CASSLGREGAGDPDGDEQYF. CDR3 coding DNA: TGTGCTAGCAGCTTGGGCAGGGAGGGAGCGGGAGACCCGGACGGTGACGAGCAGTACTTC.

This clonotype was picked up many times. This chain links TRBV19 with TRBJ1-2; 9 bases are shared with TRBD1. The CDR3 covers 16 residues. Germline V gene sequence: CDR1 LNHDA, CDR2 SQIVND (reference sequence). With 6 bases clipped from V and 3 bases from J, the junction kept 11 bases outside the gene matches. The CDR3 protein is CASRVATGGRDYGYTF. Written as DNA, the CDR3 is TGTGCCAGTAGGGTGGCGACAGGGGGTAGAGACTATGGCTACACCTTC.